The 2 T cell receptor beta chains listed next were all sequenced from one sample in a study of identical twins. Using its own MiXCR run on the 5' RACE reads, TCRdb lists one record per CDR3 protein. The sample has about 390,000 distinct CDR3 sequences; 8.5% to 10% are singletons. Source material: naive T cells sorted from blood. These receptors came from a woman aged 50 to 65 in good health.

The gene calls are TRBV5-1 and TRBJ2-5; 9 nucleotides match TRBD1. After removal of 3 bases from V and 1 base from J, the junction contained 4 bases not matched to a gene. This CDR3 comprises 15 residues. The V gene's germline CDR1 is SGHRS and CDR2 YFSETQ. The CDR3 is CASSWGDRVQETQYF. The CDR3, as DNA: TGCGCCAGCAGCTGGGGGGACAGGGTCCAAGAGACCCAGTACTTC.

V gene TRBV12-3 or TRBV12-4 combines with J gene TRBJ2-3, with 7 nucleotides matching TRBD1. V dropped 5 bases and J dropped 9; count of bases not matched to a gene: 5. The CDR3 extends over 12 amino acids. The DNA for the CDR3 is TGTGCCAGCAGTCAAACAGGGGTGACGCAGTATTTT. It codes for CASSQTGVTQYF.